A single sample gave rise to the 26 T cell receptor beta chains below, sequenced in a study of shared clonotypes between healthy human individuals. Naive CD8 cells comprised CD45RO-negative, CCR7-positively selected cells, excluding terminally differentiated effector memory CD45RA+ cells. The assay was immunoSEQ multiplex PCR, and TCRdb's table has in-frame clones only and misses some. This sample yields millions of clones, of which over 85% are seen a single time; 1% to 1.3% belongs to the top ten. The sequencing input was naive CD8+ T cells sorted from blood. The receptors stem from a man between 18 and 29 years old in good health.

This chain links TRBV6-6 with TRBJ1-1; no clear D gene. The CDR3 consists of 12 residues. V was shortened by 1 base and J by 6 bases, with 6 bases between the two germline ends. Per the germline V gene, CDR1 is MNHNY and CDR2 is SVGAGI (reference sequence). The CDR3 DNA reads TGTGCCAGCAGTTACTATTTCGCTGAAGCTTTCTTT. Its protein is CASSYYFAEAFF.

The V and J genes are TRBV5-1 and TRBJ2-4; 7 positions agree with TRBD1. CDR3 length: 15 residues. Germline lookup yields CDR1 SGHRS and CDR2 YFSETQ. The V and J ends lost 0 bases and 4 bases, in that order; junction bases with no gene match: 4. The CDR3 region is CASSLAQGVKNIQYF. Written as DNA, the CDR3 is TGCGCCAGCAGCTTGGCGCAGGGGGTTAAAAACATTCAGTACTTC. Combining the CDR3 with reference TRBV5-1 and TRBJ2-4 gives the whole variable domain KAGVTQTPRYLIKTRGQQVTLSCSPISGHRSVSWYQQTPGQGLQFLFEYFSETQRNKGNFPGRFSGRQFSNSRSEMNVSTLELGDSALYLCASSLAQGVKNIQYFGAGTRLSVL.

Concerning this clone: The sample has other DNA sequences that encode this CDR3 too. The chain carries TRBV4-1 and TRBJ2-1; 9 positions match TRBD2. This CDR3 contains 16 residues. Germline loops: CDR1 MGHRA, CDR2 YSYEKL. The V and J ends lost 3 bases and 4 bases, in that order; junction bases with no gene match: 7. The CDR3 protein is CASSQDSGSSYNEQFF. The CDR3 DNA reads TGCGCCAGCAGCCAGGATAGCGGGAGCTCTTACAATGAGCAGTTCTTC.

The chain uses TRBV30 and TRBJ2-7, with a possible D match to TRBD1 (5 bases). V gave up 0 bases and J gave up 3 bases, with 15 bases separating them. The length of the CDR3 is 15 residues. CDR1 and CDR2 (germline): GTSNPN, SVGIG (reference sequence). CDR3 residues: CAWSVGAGWFYEQYF. The CDR3 coding sequence is TGTGCCTGGAGTGTAGGGGCAGGGTGGTTCTACGAGCAGTACTTC.

This sequence joins TRBV6-5 and TRBJ1-1; D gene ambiguous. Germline assignment: CDR1 MNHEY and CDR2 SVGAGI. The ends were cut back, 2 bases at V and 3 bases at J, with 10 bases in the middle. This CDR3 spans 14 amino acids. The CDR3 DNA follows: TGTGCCAGCAGTTACCACGGCGGTGACACTGAAGCTTTCTTT. The encoded protein is CASSYHGGDTEAFF.

Concerning this clone: Other nucleotide sequences from this sample produce the same CDR3. The J gene is TRBJ2-1, the V gene TRBV9; the match to TRBD2 covers 7 bases. This CDR3 region has 14 residues. J gave up 2 bases and V 3 bases, and 2 bases lay outside the gene matches. Germline CDR1 SGDLS, CDR2 YYNGEE. As DNA, the CDR3 is TGTGCCAGCAGCGGGGCGGGAGCCTACAATGAGCAGTTCTTC. Protein: CASSGAGAYNEQFF.

This clone was detected once. CDR3 nucleotides: TGTGCCAGCAGTTTACGACTAGCGGGAGGTTACGAGCAGTACTTC. Residues: CASSLRLAGGYEQYF. The chain uses TRBV6-5 and TRBJ2-7; TRBD2 matches 13 bases. Germline trimming cut 4 bases from V and 4 bases from J; bases unmatched to any gene: 4. The CDR3 is made up of 15 amino acids. CDR1 is MNHEY, CDR2 SVGAGI, per germline.

This clone occurred once. V and J are TRBV19 and TRBJ1-1, with D uncertain. Germline lookup yields CDR1 LNHDA and CDR2 SQIVND (reference sequence). Trimming left V 5 bases short and J 2 bases short, with 15 bases between. The length of the CDR3 is 15 residues. The CDR3 loop reads CASSEDLTVNTEAFF. In nucleotides, the CDR3 is TGTGCCAGTAGTGAGGATTTGACGGTTAACACTGAAGCTTTCTTT.

J is TRBJ1-1 and V is TRBV2; unclear D gene. The CDR3 is 10 residues long. CDR1 is SNHLY and CDR2 is FYNNEI in the germline V gene. V lost 9 bases and J lost 1, with 3 bases in between. Written as DNA, the CDR3 is TGTGCCAGGAGGAACACTGAAGCTTTCTTT. Translated: CARRNTEAFF.

V usage is TRBV15 and J usage is TRBJ1-2, with D uncertain. CDR1 and CDR2 (germline): LNHNV, YYDKDF (reference sequence). Trimming left V 0 bases short and J 7 bases short, with 15 bases between. CDR3 length: 15 amino acids. The DNA of the CDR3 is TGTGCCACCAGCAGAGATCGGAGCGAGCTAAGTGGCTACACCTTC. Protein product: CATSRDRSELSGYTF.

A remark on this clone: Other nucleotide sequences from this sample produce the same CDR3. CDR3: CASSLAETQYF. For the CDR3, the DNA is TGTGCCAGCAGCTTGGCTGAGACCCAGTACTTC. This rearrangement joins TRBV5-6 to TRBJ2-5, with no clear D. Deletions cut 0 bases from V and 5 bases from J, with 2 bases between. Germline values: CDR1 SGHDT, CDR2 YYEEEE. This CDR3 is 11 amino acids long.

This chain links TRBV27 with TRBJ2-7; D is perhaps TRBD2 (5 bases). The V gene's germline CDR1 is MNHEY and CDR2 SMNVEV (reference sequence). V was clipped by 0 bases and J by 2 bases, with 17 bases between them. CDR3 length: 17 residues. The CDR3 DNA sequence: TGTGCCAGCAGTTTATCAATCGCAGGACTGTACACCTACGAGCAGTACTTC. This codes for CASSLSIAGLYTYEQYF.

This chain uses TRBV5-6 with TRBJ2-1; unclear D gene. This CDR3 region has 11 residues. The germline CDR1 and CDR2 sequences are SGHDT and YYEEEE. V shed 6 bases and J shed 5 bases, with 6 bases lying between them. The CDR3 sequence is CASTTHNEQFF. CDR3 nucleotide sequence: TGTGCCAGCACCACCCACAATGAGCAGTTCTTC.

The V and J genes are TRBV4-3 and TRBJ2-7; D possibly corresponds to TRBD1 (5 bases). Germline CDR1 and CDR2: LGHNA and YSLEER. The V end lost 3 bases, the J end lost 0 bases, and 12 bases lay between the germline ends. This CDR3 is built from 15 residues. The CDR3 loop is CASSQQGSSSYEQYF. The CDR3 coding sequence is TGCGCCAGCAGCCAGCAGGGCTCGAGCTCCTACGAGCAGTACTTC.

This chain joins TRBV6-5 and TRBJ1-2; D may be TRBD1 (6 bases). Trimming stripped 5 bases from V and 5 bases from J, with 15 bases between. Germline CDR1 and CDR2: MNHEY and SVGAGI. CDR3 length equals 14 residues. DNA of the CDR3: TGTGCCAGCAGTCCTTCGGGGACACCTTATGGCTACACCTTC. Translation: CASSPSGTPYGYTF.

To note about this clone: This sample includes further DNA sequences coding for the same CDR3. The chain recombines TRBV11-2 with TRBJ2-1; D call uncertain. Germline V gives CDR1 SGHAT, CDR2 FQNNGV. The V end was cut by 0 bases, the J end by 7 bases, with 4 bases between. The CDR3 runs to 12 residues. CDR3 coding DNA: TGTGCCAGCAGCTTAGAGGGTAATGAGCAGTTCTTC. Translated, it gives CASSLEGNEQFF.

V gene TRBV6-1 combines with J gene TRBJ2-7, with TRBD1 identical over 12 bases. The V and J ends lost 4 bases and 1 base, in that order; junction bases with no gene match: 8. The CDR3 contains 17 residues. CDR1 MNHNS and CDR2 SASEGT come from the germline V gene. DNA for the CDR3: TGTGCCAGCAGTGCCGGGGACAGGGGGCTGTCATCCTACGAGCAGTACTTC. This codes for CASSAGDRGLSSYEQYF.

The genes are TRBV29-1 and TRBJ2-5; 11 bases fit TRBD2. The CDR3 extends over 15 amino acids. Germline assignment: CDR1 SQVTM and CDR2 ANQGSEA. V lost 3 bases to trimming and J lost 2 bases; unmatched junction nucleotides: 5. For the CDR3, the DNA is TGCAGCGTTGAGGCCCTAGCGGGGGGTCAAGAGACCCAGTACTTC. Protein sequence: CSVEALAGGQETQYF.

As concerns this clone: This sequence may be a read error, since a much larger clone differs from it by one base. The chain employs TRBV11-1 and TRBJ2-2, with D hard to call. This CDR3 is 12 amino acids long. The germline V and J ends were trimmed by 6 bases and 1 base, with 3 bases remaining between them. Germline V gives CDR1 SGHAT, CDR2 FQDESV (reference sequence). As DNA, the CDR3 is TGTGCCAGCAGGGAGAACACCGGGGAGCTGTTTTTT. Protein sequence: CASRENTGELFF.

The CDR3 reads CASSDTGSSYNEQFF. The CDR3 nucleotides read TGTGCCAGCAGCGATACAGGGAGCTCCTACAATGAGCAGTTCTTC. This chain joins TRBV5-6 and TRBJ2-1, with D possibly matching TRBD1 (6 bases). Between the trimmed V and J ends, which lost 4 bases and 0 bases, there was a span of 11 bases. CDR3 length: 15 residues. CDR1 is SGHDT, CDR2 YYEEEE, per germline. The whole variable domain, filled in from reference TRBV5-6 and TRBJ2-1, reads DAGVTQSPTHLIKTRGQQVTLRCSPKSGHDTVSWYQQALGQGPQFIFQYYEEEERQRGNFPDRFSGHQFPNYSSELNVNALLLGDSALYLCASSDTGSSYNEQFFGPGTRLTVL.

The chain has TRBV7-9 and TRBJ2-7, with D maybe TRBD2 (5 bases). The CDR3 length is 15 residues. Between the trimmed V and J ends, which lost 1 base and 3 bases, there was a span of 13 bases. The germline V gene encodes CDR1 SEHNR and CDR2 FQNEAQ (reference sequence). This CDR3 is CASSLETGVYYEQYF. The CDR3 region has the DNA TGTGCCAGCAGCTTAGAGACCGGGGTCTACTACGAGCAGTACTTC.

The rearrangement joins TRBV4-2 to TRBJ1-2; D is ambiguous. V lost 0 bases and J lost 4, with 6 bases in between. Germline CDR1 reads LGHNA; CDR2 reads YNFKEQ. This CDR3 is 13 amino acids long. The CDR3: CASSQDPVYGYTF. In nucleotides, the CDR3 is TGTGCCAGCAGCCAAGATCCAGTCTATGGCTACACCTTC.

The chain combines TRBV30 with TRBJ1-5, with 7 bases lining up with TRBD1. This CDR3 region has 14 residues. After removal of 2 bases from V and 6 bases from J, the junction contained 7 bases not matched to a gene. Germline V CDR1 and CDR2: GTSNPN, SVGIG (reference sequence). CDR3 bases: TGTGCCTGGAGTTCGACAGGGACGGCTCAGCCCCAGCATTTT. Its translation is CAWSSTGTAQPQHF.

The chain couples TRBV4-3 to TRBJ1-4; a possible D gene is TRBD1 (6 bases). Between the trimmed V and J ends, which lost 0 bases and 7 bases, there was a span of 15 bases. This CDR3 has 16 residues. The germline V gene has CDR1 LGHNA and CDR2 YSLEER. CDR3 DNA sequence: TGCGCCAGCAGCCAAGATTTGGGGGGGCTTGTTGAAAAACTGTTTTTT. Translation gives CASSQDLGGLVEKLFF.

V usage is TRBV28 and J usage is TRBJ1-3; unclear D gene. Germline V gene sequence: CDR1 MDHEN, CDR2 SYDVKM. V lost 7 bases to trimming and J lost 0 bases, with 16 bases between them. CDR3 length equals 16 residues. CDR3 in amino acids: CASTTGQEPSGNTIYF. The CDR3 DNA follows: TGTGCCAGCACCACTGGCCAGGAACCCTCTGGAAACACCATATATTTT.

V usage is TRBV27 and J usage is TRBJ2-1, with D unclear. The CDR3 is 13 residues long. From germline, CDR1 is MNHEY and CDR2 SMNVEV (reference sequence). V lost 6 bases and J 4 bases, leaving 10 bases between the germline ends. CDR3 loop: CASSQGPYNEQFF. DNA of the CDR3: TGTGCCAGCAGCCAAGGACCATACAATGAGCAGTTCTTC.